The subject of this entry is one T cell receptor (beta chain). This CDR3 is built from 13 residues. V shed 4 bases, J shed 1 base, and the junction held 3 bases outside the gene matches. The V gene's germline CDR1 is SQVTM and CDR2 ANQGSEA. This specimen belongs to a study of blood T cell repertoires in COVID-19. Across the study: Researchers got acute and convalescent COVID-19 samples from the United States, Italy and Spain. PBMCs, B-cell-depleted T cells, or T cells were the source of the cDNA or gDNA that made up the material.

Source study methods: Nucleated cell counts were estimated from reference gene primer amplification. Some clones are missing from TCRdb's copy, which holds only in-frame ones; the method was immunoSEQ multiplex PCR. V, J and clone size were drawn from that table, and D and trimming were deduced from the DNA. The top ten hold around 4.1% of the sample, which has under 130,000 clones, roughly 87% seen once. The sequence was obtained from a man over 45 with acute or convalescent COVID-19. The gene calls are TRBV29-1 and TRBJ1-1; the match to TRBD1 covers 7 bases. Material: peripheral blood. The CDR3 is CSVVGQSNTEAFF. CDR3 nucleotides: TGCAGCGTTGTGGGACAGTCGAACACTGAAGCTTTCTTT.